The 23 T cell receptor beta chains reported below all come from one sample, sequenced in a study of shared T cell receptors in the human thymus. The table came from immunoSEQ multiplex PCR; TCRdb's copy has only in-frame clones and leaves some out. The sample yields 450,000 to 650,000 clones, 78% seen once. A further study also used this sample, focusing on human thymus T cells.

Source material: thymocytes. All receptors come from a boy in the first two years of life with a congenital heart defect.

The V call is TRBV19, the J call TRBJ2-1; 7 bases align to TRBD2. Germline CDR1 and CDR2: LNHDA and SQIVND (reference sequence). CDR3 length equals 16 residues. Losses at the gene ends were 4 bases for V and 5 bases for J; bases not matched to a gene: 11. CDR3 bases: TGTGCCAGTAGTAGGACCGTGGGGGGGGTGAACAATGAGCAGTTCTTC. This sequence encodes CASSRTVGGVNNEQFF.

This clone was counted once. CDR3: CASSGQGKGGELFF. The CDR3 nucleotides are TGTGCCAGCAGCGGACAGGGGAAAGGCGGGGAGCTGTTTTTT. This chain joins TRBV6-5 and TRBJ2-2; TRBD1 matches at 9 bases. Per the germline V gene, CDR1 is MNHEY and CDR2 is SVGAGI. Trimming cost V 6 bases and J 7 bases; bases outside gene matches: 6. There are 14 residues in the CDR3.

The chain carries TRBV7-2 and TRBJ1-2; weak D call: TRBD1 (5 bases). Germline assignment: CDR1 SGHTA and CDR2 FQGNSA. The CDR3 consists of 15 residues. Trimming took 1 base from V and 4 from J, leaving 13 bases between them. The CDR3 nucleotides read TGTGCCAGCAGCTTAGACGGGAGGCAGGGCTATGGCTACACCTTC. Its translation: CASSLDGRQGYGYTF.

In DNA form, the CDR3 reads TGTGCCAGCAGTTGGCCTAGCGGGACGGGCCATGAGCAGTTCTTC. This encodes CASSWPSGTGHEQFF. The J gene is TRBJ2-1, the V gene TRBV6-6; TRBD2 matches at 9 bases. Germline loops: CDR1 MNHNY, CDR2 SVGAGI (reference sequence). Trimming removed 4 bases from V and 8 bases from J; junction bases left unmatched: 9. The CDR3 is made up of 15 amino acids.

The chain uses TRBV4-2 and TRBJ2-7; D is ambiguous. V lost 3 bases, J lost 9 bases, and 15 bases lay in between. Germline V gene lookup returns CDR1 LGHNA and CDR2 YNFKEQ. The CDR3 is 13 amino acids. CDR3 in DNA: TGTGCCAGCAGCCAGACAAGCCTCGACGGGCAGTACTTC. Encoded protein: CASSQTSLDGQYF.

This clone was seen a single time. The chain combines TRBV7-2 with TRBJ1-1, with 7 bases fitting TRBD1. The CDR3 spans 12 residues. Germline V gene sequence: CDR1 SGHTA, CDR2 FQGNSA. V was pared by 4 bases and J by 11 bases, with 7 bases of the junction left unmatched. CDR3 in DNA: TGTGCCAGCAGCTCCCAGGGGGGCGTGGCTTTCTTT. Protein sequence: CASSSQGGVAFF.

The J gene is TRBJ2-3, the V gene TRBV7-9, with 9 bases lining up with TRBD2. Looked up from germline, CDR1 is SEHNR and CDR2 is FQNEAQ (reference sequence). Trimming removed 1 base from V and 4 bases from J; junction bases left unmatched: 9. The CDR3 is 17 residues long. The CDR3 bases are TGTGCCAGCAGCTTAGAAAGGGCGGGAGGGCCGGCAGATACGCAGTATTTT. Its protein is CASSLERAGGPADTQYF.

The chain couples TRBV7-9 to TRBJ1-2, with D possibly matching TRBD1 (6 bases). This CDR3 comprises 15 residues. Germline V gives CDR1 SEHNR, CDR2 FQNEAQ (reference sequence). V lost 5 bases and J lost 0, with 13 bases in between. CDR3 DNA sequence: TGTGCCAGCAGCCTCCGGGACACCTCTAACTATGGCTACACCTTC. Its translation is CASSLRDTSNYGYTF.

The chain has TRBV7-6 and TRBJ2-1; D unclear. From germline, CDR1 is SGHVS and CDR2 FNYEAQ. V was clipped by 4 bases and J by 7 bases, with 14 bases between them. This CDR3 has 14 amino acids. The CDR3 sequence is CASSSYPPRNEQFF. The CDR3 nucleotides are TGTGCCAGCAGCTCCTACCCCCCGAGGAATGAGCAGTTCTTC.

This chain joins TRBV28 and TRBJ2-3, with 9 nucleotides matching TRBD2. The CDR3 has 14 amino acids. The V gene's germline CDR1 is MDHEN and CDR2 SYDVKM. V trimming: 7 bases; J trimming: 5 bases; junction bases outside the gene matches: 7. The CDR3 here is CASNPAGGLDTQYF. In DNA, the CDR3 is TGTGCCAGCAACCCAGCGGGAGGTTTAGATACGCAGTATTTT.

The chain recombines TRBV29-1 with TRBJ1-2; TRBD1 matches at 8 bases. The germline V gene encodes CDR1 SQVTM and CDR2 ANQGSEA. V dropped 6 bases and J dropped 0; count of bases not matched to a gene: 15. The CDR3 has 17 residues. The CDR3, as DNA: TGCAGCGTCCCGAAATGGTTGACAGGGGAAGCTAACTATGGCTACACCTTC. Protein sequence: CSVPKWLTGEANYGYTF.

This chain's CDR3 is CASSQLPRTGRMNTEAFF. DNA of the CDR3: TGTGCCAGCAGCCAGCTTCCCCGGACAGGCAGGATGAACACTGAAGCTTTCTTT. This chain uses TRBV4-2 with TRBJ1-1; 7 bases fit TRBD1. The germline V gene has CDR1 LGHNA and CDR2 YNFKEQ. V was pared by 3 bases and J by 0 bases, with 13 bases of the junction left unmatched. The CDR3 runs to 18 residues.

The V and J genes are TRBV11-2 and TRBJ2-7; 8 nucleotides align to TRBD1. This CDR3 spans 13 amino acids. V dropped 5 bases and J dropped 7; count of bases not matched to a gene: 7. Germline CDR1 SGHAT, CDR2 FQNNGV. CDR3 sequence: CASSPTGAREQYF. The DNA of the CDR3 is TGTGCCAGCAGCCCGACAGGGGCTCGGGAGCAGTACTTC.

The chain is built from TRBV4-3 and TRBJ2-3; TRBD1 matches 8 bases. The germline CDR1 and CDR2 sequences are LGHNA and YSLEER. The CDR3 spans 17 residues. Trimming at V came to 3 bases and at J to 5 bases, leaving 13 bases not matched to a gene. The CDR3 here is CASSQEGGRGRGDTQYF. DNA for the CDR3: TGCGCCAGCAGCCAGGAAGGTGGCAGGGGGCGTGGAGATACGCAGTATTTT.

This chain uses TRBV27 with TRBJ1-2, with TRBD1 matching over 9 bases. In germline, CDR1 is MNHEY, CDR2 SMNVEV (reference sequence). The CDR3 loop spans 15 amino acids. After removal of 3 bases from V and 2 bases from J, the junction contained 4 bases not matched to a gene. The CDR3 protein is CASSFIGTGNYGYTF. Written as DNA, the CDR3 is TGTGCCAGCAGTTTCATCGGGACAGGGAACTATGGCTACACCTTC.

This chain joins TRBV5-6 and TRBJ2-3; D ambiguous. The V gene's germline CDR1 is SGHDT and CDR2 YYEEEE. CDR3 length: 17 residues. Trimming stripped 4 bases from V and 0 bases from J, with 18 bases between. CDR3 protein: CASSIPLGGSSTDTQYF. The CDR3 DNA sequence: TGTGCCAGCAGCATCCCCCTTGGCGGCTCTAGCACAGATACGCAGTATTTT.

The V call is TRBV7-2, the J call TRBJ2-7; D perhaps matches TRBD2 (6 bases). V lost 7 bases, J lost 2 bases, and 18 bases lay in between. This CDR3 has 15 residues. Germline CDR1 reads SGHTA; CDR2 reads FQGNSA. The CDR3 DNA is TGTGCCAGCATCAGAGGCCTTCTAGCGACCTACGAGCAGTACTTC. Its translation: CASIRGLLATYEQYF. Looking up the rest from reference TRBV7-2 and TRBJ2-7 gives the full variable domain: GAGVSQSPSNKVTEKGKDVELRCDPISGHTALYWYRQSLGQGLEFLIYFQGNSAPDKSGLPSDRFSAERTGGSVSTLTIQRTQQEDSAVYLCASIRGLLATYEQYFGPGTRLTVT.

The chain links TRBV5-1 to TRBJ1-1, with D possibly matching TRBD1 (6 bases). Trimming cost V 0 bases and J 3 bases, with 6 bases left between them. The germline CDR1 and CDR2 sequences are SGHRS and YFSETQ. This CDR3 contains 13 residues. CDR3 DNA sequence: TGCGCCAGCAGCTTGGGGACAGACACTGAAGCTTTCTTT. Translation: CASSLGTDTEAFF.

The chain employs TRBV27 and TRBJ2-7; maybe TRBD1 (5 bases). V gave up 3 bases and J gave up 4 bases, with 16 bases separating them. This CDR3 contains 15 residues. The germline V gene encodes CDR1 MNHEY and CDR2 SMNVEV (reference sequence). This chain's CDR3 is CASSFSLGHPYEQYF. DNA for the CDR3: TGTGCCAGCAGTTTCAGTTTAGGACACCCGTACGAGCAGTACTTC.

This clone was seen once. CDR3 loop: CASSVEGQGTAVSGKLFF. Written as DNA, the CDR3 is TGTGCCAGCAGTGTCGAGGGACAGGGTACTGCGGTAAGCGGAAAACTGTTTTTT. This sequence joins TRBV25-1 and TRBJ1-4; 9 bases are shared with TRBD1. The V gene end was trimmed by 4 bases and the J gene end by 10 bases; junction bases not matched to a gene: 19. Looked up from germline, CDR1 is MGHDK and CDR2 is SYGVNS. The CDR3 contains 18 residues.

This clone showed up just once. The chain has TRBV30 and TRBJ2-1, with D possibly being TRBD2 (6 bases). The CDR3 sequence is 17 residues long. The V and J ends lost 2 bases and 4 bases respectively, with 21 bases between them. The germline V gene has CDR1 GTSNPN and CDR2 SVGIG (reference sequence). As DNA, the CDR3 is TGTGCCTGGAGTTATACCACGGGGCGGGACCCTTACAATGAGCAGTTCTTC. It specifies CAWSYTTGRDPYNEQFF.

This clone was counted only a few times. This rearrangement joins TRBV28 to TRBJ2-1, with 7 bases that match TRBD1. Per the germline V gene, CDR1 is MDHEN and CDR2 is SYDVKM. The CDR3 has 14 amino acids. V gave up 3 bases and J gave up 4 bases; unmatched junction bases: 3. CDR3 bases: TGTGCCAGCAGTTTGTCGGGACAGTACAATGAGCAGTTCTTC. It is translated as CASSLSGQYNEQFF.

The count of this clone is one. The chain is built from TRBV20-1 and TRBJ2-7, with D possibly matching TRBD2 (6 bases). CDR1 is DFQATT, CDR2 SNEGSKA, per germline (reference sequence). Trimming took off 2 bases at V and 9 bases at J, with 11 bases between the two ends. CDR3 size: 11 residues. Here the CDR3 reads CSARWRARQYF. Here the CDR3 DNA reads TGCAGTGCTAGATGGAGGGCCCGGCAGTACTTC.